This TCR beta chain originates from a study of vaccination and CD4 T cells after COVID-19. Study background: Investigators stimulated cells with overlapping spike peptides drawn from SARS-CoV-2, HCoV-NL63, HCoV-OC43 and HCoV-229E. Regarding the study as a whole: A nonsignificant rise from roughly 22 to 38 was seen in the median number of SARS-CoV-2-reactive clonotypes.

Remarks on this clonotype: Its antigen remains unknown.

Treatment of the sample: roughly ten-day PBMC culture with coronavirus spike peptide pools or control peptides (ViraFEST assay). The unexposed donor provided CD4+ T cells, which were taken before the COVID-19 pandemic (2011-2018). CD4+ T cells that had been cultured provided DNA sequenced with the Oncomine TCR Beta short-read assay. MiXCR, run by TCRdb on the PCR reads, gives a single entry per CDR3 protein. The data show approximately 5,700 distinct CDR3 sequences, with 25% to 35% seen just once and roughly 18% held by the top ten. V was clipped by 6 bases and J by 4 bases, with 17 bases between them. This CDR3 is built from 15 residues. Germline CDR1 and CDR2: MNHNS and SASEGT.

The sequencing input was CD4+ T cells from blood, cultured in vitro. The V and J genes are TRBV6-1 and TRBJ2-3, with a weak D call TRBD2 (5 bases). The TCR originated in a human donor in good health. CDR3 protein: CASRTGNSQADTQYF. CDR3 nucleotide sequence: TGTGCCAGCAGGACGGGAAATTCGCAAGCAGATACGCAGTATTTT.